Sequencing of this TCR beta chain was carried out in a study of OX40 agonist ivuxolimab in advanced cancers. Study as a whole: Of the patients, three showed partial responses, one with hepatocellular carcinoma and two with cutaneous melanoma.

Profiling relied on immunoSEQ multiplex PCR, and the TCRdb table lists in-frame clones only, not all of them. This repertoire shows some 120,000 clones, around 90% found once; its top ten account for approximately 0.81%. Per germline, CDR1 SGHRS and CDR2 YFSETQ. The CDR3 sequence is 14 residues long. After removal of 4 bases from V and 3 bases from J, the junction contained 3 bases not matched to a gene. The source of this sequence is an adult with an advanced solid tumor such as melanoma, head and neck, liver or kidney cancer. Material: CD4+ or CD8+ T cells sorted from blood, obtained in a trial of the OX40 agonist ivuxolimab. The rearrangement joins TRBV5-1 to TRBJ1-1; 10 bases are shared with TRBD1. The CDR3 region is CASSGGQGYTEAFF. CDR3 in DNA: TGCGCCAGCAGCGGGGGACAGGGGTACACTGAAGCTTTCTTT. The variable domain in full, with the rest retrieved from reference TRBV5-1 and TRBJ1-1, is KAGVTQTPRYLIKTRGQQVTLSCSPISGHRSVSWYQQTPGQGLQFLFEYFSETQRNKGNFPGRFSGRQFSNSRSEMNVSTLELGDSALYLCASSGGQGYTEAFFGQGTRLTVV.